This T cell receptor beta chain was captured by sequencing in a study of spatial heterogeneity in lung cancer. Every molecule of TCR cDNA had its own unique molecular identifier. Via MiXCR, TCRdb re-called the 5' RACE reads, giving one row per CDR3 protein. This sample carries more than 12,000 distinct CDR3 sequences, 11% of them seen once, and the ten largest clones take approximately 30%. Specified time point: sample taken at primary tumor resection. TCRs were sequenced from unsorted whole RNA of tumor, nontumor lung or PBMC. Points on this clonotype: An end of the junction does not agree with germline; a read error may underlie this.

Germline V lookup: CDR1 SGDLS, CDR2 YYNGEE. CDR3 length equals 14 residues. This TCR came from a female donor with early-stage non-small cell lung cancer. The V call is TRBV9, the J call TRBJ2-7, with a tentative D call TRBD1 (5 bases). Source: PBMCs, taken at surgery. The CDR3 protein is CASSVATGHYEQHF. CDR3 nucleotides: TGTGCCAGCAGCGTAGCAACTGGACACTACGAGCAGCACTTC.